This T cell receptor beta chain was captured in a study of beta chain features in type 1 diabetes. The overall study: Patient and healthy donor groups were alike in age, gender and cell yields.

The study reverse transcribed the entire isolated RNA, so it sequenced expressed TCRB transcripts. Only in-frame clones appear in the TCRdb table, and some are missing; sequencing was by immunoSEQ multiplex PCR. Among some 44,000 clones, 65% to 70% were seen once, and the ten largest hold approximately 2%. Study-wide results and caveats: Highly expressing activated T cells could be over-counted with a cDNA template. Within the patient group, naive, central memory and Treg TCRB repertoires appeared more similar to each other than within healthy donors. Shortening of TCRB CDR3s, moderate but significant, appeared in all four CD4+ subsets of Type 1 diabetes patients.

With respect to this clone: What it binds is not known.

The specimen was Tregs from blood. The clonotype originates from a woman aged 18-30 years with type 1 diabetes.

The DNA of the CDR3 is TGTGCCAGCAGCGTAGGGGGACAGGGGGCGAACACCGGGGAGCTGTTTTTT. Amino acids: CASSVGGQGANTGELFF. The chain recombines TRBV9 with TRBJ2-2; 11 positions agree with TRBD1. Germline assignment: CDR1 SGDLS and CDR2 YYNGEE. With 0 bases clipped from V and 0 bases from J, the junction kept 1 base outside the gene matches. CDR3 length: 17 residues.